This T cell receptor beta chain was obtained from a study of blood T cell repertoires in COVID-19. Germline V gene lookup returns CDR1 SGDLS and CDR2 YYNGEE. The germline V and J ends were trimmed by 4 bases and 6 bases, with 14 bases remaining between them. This CDR3 region has 14 residues. TCRdb's table, derived via immunoSEQ multiplex PCR, lists solely in-frame clones and lacks some. The table includes about 120,000 clones, roughly 84% detected once. Sequences were obtained from PBMCs or T cells enriched from blood (not recorded which). The TCR was taken from a woman in her 30s who had recovered from COVID-19. V usage is TRBV9 and J usage is TRBJ2-1, with D tentatively TRBD2 (5 bases). CDR3 amino acids: CASSPRTGLNEQFF. Here the CDR3 DNA reads TGTGCCAGCAGCCCACGGACTGGCCTCAATGAGCAGTTCTTC.